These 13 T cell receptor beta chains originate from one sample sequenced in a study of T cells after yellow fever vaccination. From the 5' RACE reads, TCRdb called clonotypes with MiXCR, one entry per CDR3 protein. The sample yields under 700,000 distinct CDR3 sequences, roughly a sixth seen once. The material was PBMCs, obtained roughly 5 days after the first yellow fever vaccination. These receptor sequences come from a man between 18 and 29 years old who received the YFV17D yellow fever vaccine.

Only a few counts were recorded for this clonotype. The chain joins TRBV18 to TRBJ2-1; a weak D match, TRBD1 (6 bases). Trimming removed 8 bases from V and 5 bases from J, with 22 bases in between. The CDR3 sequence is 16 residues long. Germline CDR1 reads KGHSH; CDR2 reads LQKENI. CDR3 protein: CASTLAGAPKNNEQFF. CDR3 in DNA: TGTGCCAGCACCCTGGCAGGGGCGCCGAAAAACAATGAGCAGTTCTTC.

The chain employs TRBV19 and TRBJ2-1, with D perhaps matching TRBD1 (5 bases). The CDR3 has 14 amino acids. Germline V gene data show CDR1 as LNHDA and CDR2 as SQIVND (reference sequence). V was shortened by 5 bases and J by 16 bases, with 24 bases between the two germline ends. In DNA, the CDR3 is TGTGCCAGTAGTGTAAAAAAAACACAAGGGGAATCCTTCTTC. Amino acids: CASSVKKTQGESFF.

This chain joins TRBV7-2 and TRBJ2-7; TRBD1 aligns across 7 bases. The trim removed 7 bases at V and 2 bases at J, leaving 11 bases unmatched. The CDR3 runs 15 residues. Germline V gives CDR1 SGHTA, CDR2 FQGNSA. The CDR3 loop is CASTPSQGTTYEQYF. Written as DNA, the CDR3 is TGTGCCAGCACCCCCTCACAGGGGACAACCTACGAGCAGTACTTC.

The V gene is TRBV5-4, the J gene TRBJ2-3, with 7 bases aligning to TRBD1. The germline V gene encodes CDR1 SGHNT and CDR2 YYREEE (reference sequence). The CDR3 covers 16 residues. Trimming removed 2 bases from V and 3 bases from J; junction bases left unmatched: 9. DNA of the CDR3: TGTGCCAGCAGCTTTCTGAGGGGGCGTTCTACAGATACGCAGTATTTT. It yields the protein CASSFLRGRSTDTQYF. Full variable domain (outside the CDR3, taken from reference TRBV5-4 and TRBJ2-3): ETGVTQSPTHLIKTRGQQVTLRCSSQSGHNTVSWYQQALGQGPQFIFQYYREEENGRGNFPPRFSGLQFPNYSSELNVNALELDDSALYLCASSFLRGRSTDTQYFGPGTRLTVL.

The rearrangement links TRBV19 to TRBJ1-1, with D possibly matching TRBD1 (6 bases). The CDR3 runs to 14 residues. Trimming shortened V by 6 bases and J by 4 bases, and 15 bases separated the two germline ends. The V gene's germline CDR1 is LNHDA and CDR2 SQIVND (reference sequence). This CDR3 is CASRLGGAGTEAFF. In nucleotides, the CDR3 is TGTGCCAGTAGACTGGGGGGCGCAGGCACTGAAGCTTTCTTT.

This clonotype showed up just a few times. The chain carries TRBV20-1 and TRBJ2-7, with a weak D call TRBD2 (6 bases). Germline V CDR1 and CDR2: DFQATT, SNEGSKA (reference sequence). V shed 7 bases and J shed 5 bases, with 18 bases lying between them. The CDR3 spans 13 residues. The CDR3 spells CSGRGGDRHEQYF. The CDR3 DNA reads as TGCAGTGGGAGGGGCGGTGATAGGCACGAGCAGTACTTC.

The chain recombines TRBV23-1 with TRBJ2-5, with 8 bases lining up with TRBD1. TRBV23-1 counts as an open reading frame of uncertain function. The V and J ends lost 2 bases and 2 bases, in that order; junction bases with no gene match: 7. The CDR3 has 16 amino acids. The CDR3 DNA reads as TGCGCCAGCAGTCAAGACCGGGACAGGAGACAAGAGACCCAGTACTTC. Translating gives CASSQDRDRRQETQYF.

DNA for the CDR3: TGTGCCACCTCACGGGACAGGGGGTACACCGGGGAGCTGTTTTTT. Translation: CATSRDRGYTGELFF. The chain links TRBV25-1 to TRBJ2-2, with 11 bases fitting TRBD1. The CDR3 contains 15 residues. V lost 10 bases, J lost 3 bases, and 7 bases stayed unmatched. Germline V gene lookup returns CDR1 MGHDK and CDR2 SYGVNS. Supplemented by reference TRBV25-1 and TRBJ2-2, the full variable domain reads EADIYQTPRYLVIGTGKKITLECSQTMGHDKMYWYQQDPGMELHLIHYSYGVNSTEKGDLSSESTVSRIRTEHFPLTLESARPSHTSQYLCATSRDRGYTGELFFGEGSRLTVL.

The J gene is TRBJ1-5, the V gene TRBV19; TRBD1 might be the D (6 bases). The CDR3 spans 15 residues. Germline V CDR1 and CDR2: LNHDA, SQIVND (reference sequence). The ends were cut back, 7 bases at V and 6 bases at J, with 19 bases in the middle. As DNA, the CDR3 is TGTGCCAGTACCTCGTTCGGGGGCCAGGGTCAGCCCCAGCATTTT. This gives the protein CASTSFGGQGQPQHF.

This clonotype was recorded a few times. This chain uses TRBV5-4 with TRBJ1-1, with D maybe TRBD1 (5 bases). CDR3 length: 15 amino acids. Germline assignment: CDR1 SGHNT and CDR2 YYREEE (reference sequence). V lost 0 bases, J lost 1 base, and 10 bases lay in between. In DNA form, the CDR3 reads TGTGCCAGCAGCTTGGTGAGAGACAGGAACACTGAAGCTTTCTTT. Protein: CASSLVRDRNTEAFF.

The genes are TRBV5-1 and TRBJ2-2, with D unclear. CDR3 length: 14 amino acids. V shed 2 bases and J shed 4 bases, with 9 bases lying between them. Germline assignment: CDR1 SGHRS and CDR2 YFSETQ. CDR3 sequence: CASSFLPSTGELFF. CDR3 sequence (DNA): TGCGCCAGCAGCTTTCTTCCCAGCACCGGGGAGCTGTTTTTT. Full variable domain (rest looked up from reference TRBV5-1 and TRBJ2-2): KAGVTQTPRYLIKTRGQQVTLSCSPISGHRSVSWYQQTPGQGLQFLFEYFSETQRNKGNFPGRFSGRQFSNSRSEMNVSTLELGDSALYLCASSFLPSTGELFFGEGSRLTVL.

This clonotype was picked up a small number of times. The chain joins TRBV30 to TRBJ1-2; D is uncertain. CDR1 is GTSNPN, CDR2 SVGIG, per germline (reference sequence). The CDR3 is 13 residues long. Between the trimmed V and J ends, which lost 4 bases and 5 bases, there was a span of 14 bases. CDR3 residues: CAWIGGIIYGYTF. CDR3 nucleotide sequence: TGTGCCTGGATAGGAGGGATTATTTATGGCTACACCTTC.

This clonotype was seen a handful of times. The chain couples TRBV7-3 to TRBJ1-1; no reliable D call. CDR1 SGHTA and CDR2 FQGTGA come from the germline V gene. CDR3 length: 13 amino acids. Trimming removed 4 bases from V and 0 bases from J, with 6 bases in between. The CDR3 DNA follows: TGTGCCAGCAGCTGGTCTATGAACACTGAAGCTTTCTTT. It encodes CASSWSMNTEAFF.